Shown below are 15 T cell receptor beta chains from a single sample sequenced in a study of T cell repertoires in cytomegalovirus infection. These receptors have no identified antigens. TCRdb analysed the reads with MiXCR anew, one entry per CDR3 protein. Of approximately 71,000 distinct CDR3 sequences detected, 20% appear once; the ten largest clones hold roughly two thirds. The starting material was CD8+ T cells from cultured PBMCs, obtained from culture after CMV antigen stimulation. Receptors were obtained from a human donor in good health (CMV status not recorded). Some clones in this sample may be carry-over from other donors' samples.

In this sample, this clonotype turned up a few times. The chain carries TRBV11-3 and TRBJ2-1; 8 bases line up with TRBD1. Germline CDR1 is SGHNT and CDR2 is YENEEA. Trimming removed 5 bases from V and 7 bases from J; junction bases left unmatched: 7. The CDR3 contains 14 residues. This CDR3 is CASSRETGENEQFF. CDR3 DNA: TGTGCCAGCAGCAGGGAGACAGGGGAAAATGAGCAGTTCTTC.

The chain links TRBV5-6 to TRBJ2-1; 9 bases align to TRBD1. V dropped 7 bases and J dropped 5; count of bases not matched to a gene: 4. The CDR3 runs to 13 residues. Germline loops: CDR1 SGHDT, CDR2 YYEEEE. This chain's CDR3 is CASHRTGDNEQFF. CDR3 DNA sequence: TGTGCCAGCCACAGGACAGGGGACAATGAGCAGTTCTTC.

This clonotype appeared a few times. J is TRBJ2-1 and V is TRBV6-2 or TRBV6-3; 8 positions match TRBD2. This CDR3 region has 15 residues. Germline V CDR1 and CDR2: MNHEY, SVGEGT. The V gene end was trimmed by 5 bases and the J gene end by 3 bases; junction bases not matched to a gene: 6. The CDR3 sequence is CASSPLAGGYNEQFF. In nucleotides, the CDR3 is TGTGCCAGCAGTCCCCTTGCGGGGGGCTACAATGAGCAGTTCTTC.

The chain recombines TRBV7-9 with TRBJ2-1; perhaps TRBD2 as D (5 bases). V lost 5 bases, J lost 10 bases, and 18 bases lay in between. The CDR3 totals 14 residues. The germline V gene encodes CDR1 SEHNR and CDR2 FQNEAQ (reference sequence). The CDR3 nucleotides are TGTGCCAGCAGCCCCGGGAAAGCCTTCGGAGAGCAGTTCTTC. It yields the protein CASSPGKAFGEQFF. Full variable domain (rest looked up from reference TRBV7-9 and TRBJ2-1): DTGVSQNPRHKITKRGQNVTFRCDPISEHNRLYWYRQTLGQGPEFLTYFQNEAQLEKSRLLSDRFSAERPKGSFSTLEIQRTEQGDSAMYLCASSPGKAFGEQFFGPGTRLTVL.

CDR3 DNA: TGTGCCAGCAGTTTAACACCCGTTCGGGGGGACACTGAAGCTTTCTTT. It specifies CASSLTPVRGDTEAFF. The chain employs TRBV27 and TRBJ1-1; tentative D call: TRBD1 (5 bases). CDR3 length: 16 amino acids. Deletions cut 2 bases from V and 3 bases from J, with 16 bases between. Germline CDR1 MNHEY, CDR2 SMNVEV (reference sequence).

This clonotype is classed as medium-sized. The chain is built from TRBV7-2 and TRBJ2-7, with a possible D match to TRBD2 (6 bases). V lost 4 bases and J lost 1, with 17 bases in between. Germline CDR1 is SGHTA and CDR2 is FQGNSA. CDR3 length: 16 residues. As DNA, the CDR3 is TGTGCCAGCAGCTCATATTACGGGGCGGGATCCTACGAGCAGTACTTC. It yields the protein CASSSYYGAGSYEQYF.

The J gene is TRBJ2-1, the V gene TRBV28; D is perhaps TRBD1 or TRBD2 (5 bases each). Germline-derived CDR1 and CDR2 are MDHEN and SYDVKM. This CDR3 spans 17 amino acids. Trimming pared 4 bases from V and 9 bases from J, leaving 25 bases between. The CDR3 sequence: CASSSVLAGTFAGEQFF. As DNA, the CDR3 is TGTGCCAGCAGTTCTGTTCTCGCCGGGACGTTCGCCGGTGAGCAGTTCTTC.

This clonotype turned up a few times. The chain links TRBV2 to TRBJ1-5; D not resolved. The CDR3 is 14 amino acids. The V gene lost 8 bases and the J gene lost 1 base, with 12 bases spanning the gap. CDR1 is SNHLY and CDR2 is FYNNEI in the germline V gene. Written as DNA, the CDR3 is TGTGCCAGCGGAGCAAGAGGGAGCAATCAGCCCCAGCATTTT. Protein sequence: CASGARGSNQPQHF.

V usage is TRBV20-1 and J usage is TRBJ2-5, with 10 nucleotides matching TRBD1. Germline trimming cut 0 bases from V and 1 base from J; bases unmatched to any gene: 2. CDR1 and CDR2 (germline): DFQATT, SNEGSKA (reference sequence). This CDR3 is built from 15 residues. The CDR3 sequence is CSARDGQGGQETQYF. CDR3 DNA: TGCAGTGCTAGAGATGGACAGGGGGGCCAAGAGACCCAGTACTTC.

This chain connects TRBV12-3 or TRBV12-4 to TRBJ2-3, with a weak D call TRBD2 (7 bases). This CDR3 is 15 amino acids long. Trimming removed 2 bases at V and 4 bases at J, with 13 bases between. This chain's CDR3 is CASSLLGGRADTQYF. The CDR3 DNA reads TGTGCCAGCAGTTTATTGGGGGGGCGGGCAGATACGCAGTATTTT.

This clonotype was counted a few times. The rearrangement links TRBV15 to TRBJ2-7; D may be TRBD1 (6 bases). The CDR3 loop spans 15 amino acids. V was trimmed by 5 bases and J by 2 bases, leaving 16 bases between them. The germline V gene encodes CDR1 LNHNV and CDR2 YYDKDF (reference sequence). This CDR3 reads CATSVGSRDTYEQYF. Here the CDR3 DNA reads TGTGCCACCAGCGTGGGAAGCCGGGACACCTACGAGCAGTACTTC.

This clonotype was counted between two and nine times. V gene TRBV12-3 or TRBV12-4 combines with J gene TRBJ2-1, with 9 bases identical to TRBD2. This CDR3 spans 15 amino acids. V lost 7 bases to trimming and J lost 3 bases; unmatched junction nucleotides: 7. This chain's CDR3 is CASTGAGGLYNEQFF. CDR3 coding DNA: TGTGCCAGCACCGGAGCGGGGGGCCTCTACAATGAGCAGTTCTTC.

The chain couples TRBV6-5 to TRBJ1-4; D is possibly TRBD1 (5 bases). The V gene's germline CDR1 is MNHEY and CDR2 SVGAGI. Between the trimmed V and J ends, which lost 4 bases and 5 bases, there was a span of 14 bases. The CDR3 loop spans 15 amino acids. CDR3 residues: CASSWRSGTNEKLFF. CDR3 bases: TGTGCCAGCAGTTGGCGTTCCGGGACGAATGAAAAACTGTTTTTT.

The sample holds a few counts of this clonotype. The chain uses TRBV7-6 and TRBJ2-1; D ambiguous. CDR1 and CDR2 from the germline V gene are SGHVS and FNYEAQ. The CDR3 runs to 13 residues. V lost 1 base, J lost 8 bases, and 9 bases lay in between. CDR3 nucleotides: TGTGCCAGCAGCTTAGTTAGGGCGGATGAGCAGTTCTTC. This translates into CASSLVRADEQFF.

The rearrangement uses TRBV6-2 or TRBV6-3 and TRBJ2-7, with 8 bases that match TRBD1. This CDR3 comprises 15 residues. J lost 4 bases, V lost 4 bases, and 9 bases had no gene match. In germline, CDR1 is MNHEY, CDR2 SVGEGT. Here the CDR3 reads CASSSPPGQGYEQYF. CDR3 coding DNA: TGTGCCAGCAGTTCCCCACCCGGACAGGGATACGAGCAGTACTTC.